This entry lists 11 T cell receptor beta chains sequenced from one sample in a study of blood T cell repertoires in COVID-19. Sequencing was performed with immunoSEQ multiplex PCR; in TCRdb, only in-frame clones are kept and a portion is missing. The sample consists of about 220,000 clones, approximately 80% of them appearing once. Material for sequencing was PBMCs or T cells enriched from blood (not recorded which). The receptor set was obtained from a woman between 40 and 55 years old with acute COVID-19.

V and J are TRBV5-1 and TRBJ2-7, with D unresolved. V was pared by 4 bases and J by 0 bases, with 20 bases between. The CDR3 is made up of 17 amino acids. The germline CDR1 and CDR2 sequences are SGHRS and YFSETQ. Written as DNA, the CDR3 is TGCGCCAGCAGCGTTACATCTATAGACTTTGCCTCCTACGAGCAGTACTTC. It specifies CASSVTSIDFASYEQYF.

The CDR3 nucleotides read TGTGCCAGCAGCCAAGAGGACGGGAGGGCCGGTAATGAGCAGTTCTTC. It specifies CASSQEDGRAGNEQFF. The J gene is TRBJ2-1, the V gene TRBV4-2, with TRBD2 matching over 8 bases. J gave up 7 bases and V 0 bases, and 8 bases lay outside the gene matches. There are 16 residues in the CDR3. Germline CDR1 is LGHNA and CDR2 is YNFKEQ.

The chain combines TRBV11-1 with TRBJ1-6; D ambiguous. The CDR3 length is 14 residues. CDR1 is SGHAT, CDR2 FQDESV, per germline (reference sequence). V lost 5 bases to trimming and J lost 3 bases, with 8 bases between them. As DNA, the CDR3 is TGTGCCAGCAGCATCAGGATCTATAATTCACCCCTCCACTTT. The encoded protein is CASSIRIYNSPLHF.

The chain joins TRBV27 to TRBJ1-5, with D maybe TRBD1 (5 bases). Trimming removed 4 bases from V and 6 bases from J, with 13 bases in between. CDR1 and CDR2 from the germline V gene are MNHEY and SMNVEV (reference sequence). The CDR3 is made up of 14 amino acids. The CDR3 sequence is CASSSAWGSQPQHF. CDR3 in DNA: TGTGCCAGCAGTTCAGCGTGGGGCAGTCAGCCCCAGCATTTT.

The rearrangement joins TRBV2 to TRBJ1-4, with 9 bases matching TRBD1. CDR1 SNHLY and CDR2 FYNNEI come from the germline V gene. The CDR3 loop spans 14 amino acids. Losses at the gene ends were 6 bases for V and 3 bases for J; bases not matched to a gene: 2. CDR3 residues: CASRGQGSNEKLFF. CDR3 bases: TGTGCCAGCAGGGGACAGGGATCTAATGAAAAACTGTTTTTT.

The chain uses TRBV2 and TRBJ2-3; 12 bases fit TRBD1. The germline CDR1 and CDR2 sequences are SNHLY and FYNNEI. The junction had 3 bases not matched to a gene; V was cut back by 8 bases and J by 0 bases. This CDR3 is built from 15 residues. CDR3 in amino acids: CASGTGGPSTDTQYF. The CDR3 bases are TGTGCCAGCGGGACAGGGGGCCCAAGCACAGATACGCAGTATTTT. Looking up the rest from reference TRBV2 and TRBJ2-3 gives the full variable domain: EPEVTQTPSHQVTQMGQEVILRCVPISNHLYFYWYRQILGQKVEFLVSFYNNEISEKSEIFDDQFSVERPDGSNFTLKIRSTKLEDSAMYFCASGTGGPSTDTQYFGPGTRLTVL.

V gene TRBV10-1 combines with J gene TRBJ2-2; 7 bases are a match to TRBD1. The length of the CDR3 is 17 residues. The trim removed 4 bases at V and 5 bases at J, leaving 13 bases unmatched. The germline V gene has CDR1 WNHNN and CDR2 SYGVQD (reference sequence). The CDR3 region has the DNA TGCGCCAGCAGTGTTTCTTCGAGACAGGGATGGACCGGGGAGCTGTTTTTT. Translation gives CASSVSSRQGWTGELFF.

The chain links TRBV7-6 to TRBJ1-4, with D perhaps matching TRBD1 (5 bases). The CDR3 is 13 residues long. Trimming cost V 7 bases and J 4 bases, with 10 bases left between them. CDR1 SGHVS and CDR2 FNYEAQ come from the germline V gene. CDR3 sequence: CASKGHNNEKLFF. The DNA of the CDR3 is TGTGCCAGCAAGGGGCACAATAATGAAAAACTGTTTTTT.

To note about this clone: At one end the junction does not follow the germline gene, possibly because of a read error. V usage is TRBV15 and J usage is TRBJ1-1, with D perhaps TRBD1 (5 bases). From germline, CDR1 is LNHNV and CDR2 YYDKDF (reference sequence). The length of the CDR3 is 15 residues. DNA of the CDR3: TGTGCCACCAGCGGAGAGGACATCCTGAACACTGAAGCTTTCTTT. Translation gives CATSGEDILNTEAFF.

The rearrangement links TRBV12-3 or TRBV12-4 to TRBJ2-3; perhaps TRBD2 as D (6 bases). There are 12 residues in the CDR3. The V and J ends lost 6 bases and 5 bases respectively, with 9 bases between them. The CDR3 nucleotides read TGTGCCAGCAGAGGTAGCGGAGATACGCAGTATTTT. Amino acids: CASRGSGDTQYF.

The J gene is TRBJ1-1, the V gene TRBV3-1 (or the pseudogene TRBV3-2); 9 nucleotides agree with TRBD1. The germline CDR1 and CDR2 sequences are LGHDT and YNNKEL (reference sequence). J gave up 4 bases and V 1 base, and 1 base lay outside the gene matches. The CDR3 contains 14 residues. The DNA for the CDR3 is TGTGCCAGCAGCCAAGCGGGACAGGGCACTGAAGCTTTCTTT. It yields the protein CASSQAGQGTEAFF.